Below, 2 T cell receptor beta chains from the same sample are listed, as sequenced in a study of T cell responses to AZD1222 COVID-19 vaccine. Clones were sequenced by immunoSEQ multiplex PCR, and TCRdb holds only the in-frame ones, with some missing. The table has 150,000 or so clones, about 88% seen once. Sequencing was performed on peripheral blood, taken on day 0 of AZD1222 vaccination. The receptors were gathered from an adult in good health.

The chain is built from TRBV7-3 and TRBJ2-1; D remains ambiguous. CDR1 and CDR2 (germline): SGHTA, FQGTGA. CDR3 length equals 13 residues. Between the trimmed V and J ends, which lost 5 bases and 10 bases, there was a span of 15 bases. CDR3 loop: CASSQISLGEQFF. In nucleotides, the CDR3 is TGTGCCAGCAGCCAAATTAGTTTAGGGGAGCAGTTCTTC.

This chain uses TRBV28 with TRBJ1-2; D unclear. Germline loops: CDR1 MDHEN, CDR2 SYDVKM. The V and J ends lost 6 bases and 7 bases respectively, with 15 bases between them. This CDR3 has 13 residues. The CDR3 loop reads CASRRTDPGGYTF. CDR3 in DNA: TGTGCCAGCAGGCGGACCGATCCTGGTGGCTACACCTTC.